This TCR beta chain was observed in a study of shared clonotypes between healthy human individuals. Study-wide background: Three men and a couple of women, aged 18 to 49, were donors. Study-level points and caveats: How much donors shared clonotypes was expected to be affected by sequencing depth.

Germline trimming cut 5 bases from V and 0 bases from J; bases unmatched to any gene: 7. Per the germline V gene, CDR1 is SGHNT and CDR2 is YENEEA. The length of the CDR3 is 16 residues. Using immunoSEQ multiplex PCR, the repertoire was profiled, and TCRdb retains in-frame clones only, with some absent. In the table there are about 490,000 clones, approximately 80% of which are singletons. Genomic DNA came from approximately 92 million PBMCs in unsorted samples. For this clone: Antigen: not known.

The TCR comes from a woman between 40 and 55 years old in good health. Some clones in this sample may be carry-over from other donors' samples. The sequencing sample was made of PBMCs. The V call is TRBV11-3, the J call TRBJ2-3, with 8 bases lining up with TRBD2. CDR3 nucleotides: TGTGCCAGCAGCCAAGGACTAGCCCTTAGCACAGATACGCAGTATTTT. The encoded protein is CASSQGLALSTDTQYF. The variable domain in full, completed from reference TRBV11-3 and TRBJ2-3, reads EAGVVQSPRYKIIEKKQPVAFWCNPISGHNTLYWYLQNLGQGPELLIRYENEEAVDDSQLPKDRFSAERLKGVDSTLKIQPAELGDSAVYLCASSQGLALSTDTQYFGPGTRLTVL.